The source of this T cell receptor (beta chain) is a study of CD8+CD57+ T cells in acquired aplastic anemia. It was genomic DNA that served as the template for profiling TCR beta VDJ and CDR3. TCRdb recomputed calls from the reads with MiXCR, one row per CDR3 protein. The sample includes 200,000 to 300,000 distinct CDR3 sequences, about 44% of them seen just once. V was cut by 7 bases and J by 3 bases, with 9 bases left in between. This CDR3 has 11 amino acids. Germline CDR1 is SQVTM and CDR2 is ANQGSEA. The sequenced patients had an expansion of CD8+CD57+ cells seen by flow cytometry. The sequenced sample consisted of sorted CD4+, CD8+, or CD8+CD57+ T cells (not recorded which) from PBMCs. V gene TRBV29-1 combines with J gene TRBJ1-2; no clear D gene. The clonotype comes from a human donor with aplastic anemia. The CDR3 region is CSGGGHYGYTF. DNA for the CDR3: TGCAGCGGGGGAGGGCACTATGGCTACACCTTC.